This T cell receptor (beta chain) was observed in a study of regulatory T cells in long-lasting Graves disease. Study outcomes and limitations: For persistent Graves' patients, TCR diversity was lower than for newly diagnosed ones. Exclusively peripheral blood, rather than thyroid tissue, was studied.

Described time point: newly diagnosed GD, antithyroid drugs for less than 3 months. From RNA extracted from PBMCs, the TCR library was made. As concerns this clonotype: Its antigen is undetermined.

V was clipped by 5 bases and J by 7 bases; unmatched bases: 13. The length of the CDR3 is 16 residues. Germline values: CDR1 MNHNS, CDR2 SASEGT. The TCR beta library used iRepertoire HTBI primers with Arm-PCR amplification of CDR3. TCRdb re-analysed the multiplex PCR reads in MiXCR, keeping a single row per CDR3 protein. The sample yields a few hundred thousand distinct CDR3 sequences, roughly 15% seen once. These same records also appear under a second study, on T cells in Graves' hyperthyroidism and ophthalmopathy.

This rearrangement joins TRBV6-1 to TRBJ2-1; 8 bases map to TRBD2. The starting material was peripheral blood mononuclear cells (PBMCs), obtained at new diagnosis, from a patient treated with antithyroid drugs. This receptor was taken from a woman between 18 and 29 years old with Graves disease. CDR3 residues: CASSYIREGPGNEQFF. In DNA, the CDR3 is TGTGCCAGCAGTTACATCCGGGAGGGCCCCGGGAATGAGCAGTTCTTC.